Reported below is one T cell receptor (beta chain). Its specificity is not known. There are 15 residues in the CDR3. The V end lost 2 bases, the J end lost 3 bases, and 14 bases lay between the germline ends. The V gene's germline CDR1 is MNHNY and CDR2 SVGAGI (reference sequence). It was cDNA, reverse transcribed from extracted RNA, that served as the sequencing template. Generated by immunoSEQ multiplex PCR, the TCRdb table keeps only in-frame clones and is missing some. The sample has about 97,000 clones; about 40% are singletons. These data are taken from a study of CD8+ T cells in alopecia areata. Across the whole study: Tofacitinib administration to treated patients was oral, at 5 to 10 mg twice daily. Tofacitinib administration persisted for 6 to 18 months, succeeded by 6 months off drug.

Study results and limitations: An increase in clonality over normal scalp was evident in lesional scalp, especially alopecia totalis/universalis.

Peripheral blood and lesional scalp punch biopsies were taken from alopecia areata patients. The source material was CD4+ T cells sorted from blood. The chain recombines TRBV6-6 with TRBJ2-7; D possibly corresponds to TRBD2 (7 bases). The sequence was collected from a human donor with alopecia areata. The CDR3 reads CASSYVGGGYYEQYF. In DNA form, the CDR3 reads TGTGCCAGCAGTTACGTTGGGGGGGGCTACTACGAGCAGTACTTC.